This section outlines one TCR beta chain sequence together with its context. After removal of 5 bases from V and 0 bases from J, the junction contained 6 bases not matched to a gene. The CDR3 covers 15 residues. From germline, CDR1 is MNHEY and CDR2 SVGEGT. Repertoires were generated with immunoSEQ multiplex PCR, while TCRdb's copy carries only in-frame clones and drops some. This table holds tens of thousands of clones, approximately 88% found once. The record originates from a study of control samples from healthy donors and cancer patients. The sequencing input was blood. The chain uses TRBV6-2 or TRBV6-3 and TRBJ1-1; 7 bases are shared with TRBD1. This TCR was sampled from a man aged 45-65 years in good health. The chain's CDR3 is CASSPDGTVNTEAFF. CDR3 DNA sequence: TGTGCCAGCAGTCCGGACGGGACAGTGAACACTGAAGCTTTCTTT.